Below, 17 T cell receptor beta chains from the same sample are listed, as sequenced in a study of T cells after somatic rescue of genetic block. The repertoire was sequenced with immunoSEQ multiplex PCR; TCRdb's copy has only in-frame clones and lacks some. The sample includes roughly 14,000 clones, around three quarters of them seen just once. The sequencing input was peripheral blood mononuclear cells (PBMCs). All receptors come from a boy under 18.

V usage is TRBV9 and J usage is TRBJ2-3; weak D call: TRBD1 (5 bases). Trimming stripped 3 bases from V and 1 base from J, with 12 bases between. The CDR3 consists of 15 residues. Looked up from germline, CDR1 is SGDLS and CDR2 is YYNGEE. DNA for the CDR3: TGTGCCAGCAGCGCTAGGGGTTGGGGCACAGATACGCAGTATTTT. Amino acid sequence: CASSARGWGTDTQYF.

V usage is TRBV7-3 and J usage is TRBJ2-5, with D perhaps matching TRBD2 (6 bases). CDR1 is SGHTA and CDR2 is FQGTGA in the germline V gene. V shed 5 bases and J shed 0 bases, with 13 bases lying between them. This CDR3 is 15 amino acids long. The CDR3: CASSTLPSDQETQYF. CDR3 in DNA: TGTGCCAGCAGCACACTACCTAGCGACCAAGAGACCCAGTACTTC.

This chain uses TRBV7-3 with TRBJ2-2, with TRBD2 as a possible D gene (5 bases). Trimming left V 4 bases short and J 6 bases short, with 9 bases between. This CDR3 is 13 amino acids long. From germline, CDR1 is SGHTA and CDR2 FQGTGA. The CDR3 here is CASSSLAPGELFF. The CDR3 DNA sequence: TGTGCCAGCAGCTCTCTAGCCCCCGGGGAGCTGTTTTTT.

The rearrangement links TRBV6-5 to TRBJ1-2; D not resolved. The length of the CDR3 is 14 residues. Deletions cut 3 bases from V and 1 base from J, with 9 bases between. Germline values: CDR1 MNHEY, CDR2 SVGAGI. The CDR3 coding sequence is TGTGCCAGCAGTTATCTCTCTAATAACTATGGCTACACCTTC. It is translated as CASSYLSNNYGYTF.

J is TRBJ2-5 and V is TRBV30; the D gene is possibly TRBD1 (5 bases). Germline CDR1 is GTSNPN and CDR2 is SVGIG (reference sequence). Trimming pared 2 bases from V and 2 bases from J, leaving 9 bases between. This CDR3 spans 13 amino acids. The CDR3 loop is CAWSRGTQETQYF. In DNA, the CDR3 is TGTGCCTGGAGTAGGGGCACGCAAGAGACCCAGTACTTC. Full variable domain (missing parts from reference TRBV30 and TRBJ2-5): SQTIHQWPATLVQPVGSPLSLECTVEGTSNPNLYWYRQAAGRGLQLLFYSVGIGQISSEVPQNLSASRPQDRQFILSSKKLLLSDSGFYLCAWSRGTQETQYFGPGTRLLVL.

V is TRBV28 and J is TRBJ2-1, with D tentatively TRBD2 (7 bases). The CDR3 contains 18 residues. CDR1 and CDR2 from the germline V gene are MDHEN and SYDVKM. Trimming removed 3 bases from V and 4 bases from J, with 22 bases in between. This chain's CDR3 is CASSLGGADGIIYNEQFF. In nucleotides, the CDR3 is TGTGCCAGCAGTTTGGGGGGGGCTGACGGTATAATATACAATGAGCAGTTCTTC. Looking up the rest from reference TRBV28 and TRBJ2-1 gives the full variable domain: DVKVTQSSRYLVKRTGEKVFLECVQDMDHENMFWYRQDPGLGLRLIYFSYDVKMKEKGDIPEGYSVSREKKERFSLILESASTNQTSMYLCASSLGGADGIIYNEQFFGPGTRLTVL.

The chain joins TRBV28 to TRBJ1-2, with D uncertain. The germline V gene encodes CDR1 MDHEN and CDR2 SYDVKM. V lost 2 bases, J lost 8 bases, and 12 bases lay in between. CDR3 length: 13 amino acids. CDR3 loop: CASSLRQGIGYTF. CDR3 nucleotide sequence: TGTGCCAGCAGTTTAAGACAAGGAATCGGCTACACCTTC.

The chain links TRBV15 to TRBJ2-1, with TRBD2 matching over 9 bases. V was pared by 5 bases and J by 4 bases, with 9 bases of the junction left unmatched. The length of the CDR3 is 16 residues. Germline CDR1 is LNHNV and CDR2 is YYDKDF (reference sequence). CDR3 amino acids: CATSPRVAGVYNEQFF. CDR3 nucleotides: TGTGCCACCAGCCCTCGAGTAGCGGGAGTGTACAATGAGCAGTTCTTC.

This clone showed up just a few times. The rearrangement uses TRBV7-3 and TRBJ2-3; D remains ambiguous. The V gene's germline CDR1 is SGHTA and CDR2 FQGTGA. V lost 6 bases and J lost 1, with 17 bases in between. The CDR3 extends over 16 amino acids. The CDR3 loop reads CASSLSTVRGTDTQYF. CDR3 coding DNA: TGTGCCAGCAGTTTATCCACCGTTAGGGGCACAGATACGCAGTATTTT.

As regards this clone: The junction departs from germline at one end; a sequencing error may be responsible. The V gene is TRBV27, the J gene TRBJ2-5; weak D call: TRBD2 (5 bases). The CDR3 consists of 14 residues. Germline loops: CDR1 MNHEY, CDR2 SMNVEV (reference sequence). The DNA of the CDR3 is TGTGCCAGCAGTGTATATCGGGGTCAAGGGACCCAGTACTTC. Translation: CASSVYRGQGTQYF.

The CDR3 nucleotides are TGTGCCAGCTCGTACGTGACGCACGGATTTACTGAAGCTTTCTTT. It specifies CASSYVTHGFTEAFF. This rearrangement joins TRBV18 to TRBJ1-1, with D unresolved. This CDR3 contains 15 residues. Trimming pared 6 bases from V and 5 bases from J, leaving 19 bases between. Germline CDR1 is KGHSH and CDR2 is LQKENI.

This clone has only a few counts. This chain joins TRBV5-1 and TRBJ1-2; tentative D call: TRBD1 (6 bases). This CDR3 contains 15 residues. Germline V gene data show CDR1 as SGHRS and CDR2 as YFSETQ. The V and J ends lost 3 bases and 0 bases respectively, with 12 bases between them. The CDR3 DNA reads TGCGCCAGCAGCTCACAGGGCCTCTCTAACTATGGCTACACCTTC. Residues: CASSSQGLSNYGYTF.

The CDR3 region has the DNA TGTGCCATCAGTGATAGGACTAGCGGGGCCCAAGAGACCCAGTACTTC. Residues: CAISDRTSGAQETQYF. This chain joins TRBV10-3 and TRBJ2-5, with 12 bases aligning to TRBD2. The CDR3 length is 16 residues. Germline V lookup: CDR1 ENHRY, CDR2 SYGVKD. V lost 3 bases, J lost 1 base, and 3 bases stayed unmatched.

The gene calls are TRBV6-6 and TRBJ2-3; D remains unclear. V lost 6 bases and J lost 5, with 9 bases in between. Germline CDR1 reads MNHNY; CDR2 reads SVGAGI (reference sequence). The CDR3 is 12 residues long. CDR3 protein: CASSPSRDTQYF. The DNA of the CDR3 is TGTGCCAGCAGCCCCTCTAGAGATACGCAGTATTTT.

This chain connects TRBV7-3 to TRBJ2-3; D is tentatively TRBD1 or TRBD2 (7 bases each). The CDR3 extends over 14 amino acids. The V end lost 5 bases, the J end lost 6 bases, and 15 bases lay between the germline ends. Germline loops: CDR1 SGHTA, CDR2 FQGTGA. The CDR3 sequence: CASSLQGGPDTQYF. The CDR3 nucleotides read TGTGCCAGCAGCCTCCAGGGGGGGCCTGATACGCAGTATTTT. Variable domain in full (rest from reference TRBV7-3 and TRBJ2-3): GAGVSQTPSNKVTEKGKYVELRCDPISGHTALYWYRQSLGQGPEFLIYFQGTGAADDSGLPNDRFFAVRPEGSVSTLKIQRTERGDSAVYLCASSLQGGPDTQYFGPGTRLTVL.

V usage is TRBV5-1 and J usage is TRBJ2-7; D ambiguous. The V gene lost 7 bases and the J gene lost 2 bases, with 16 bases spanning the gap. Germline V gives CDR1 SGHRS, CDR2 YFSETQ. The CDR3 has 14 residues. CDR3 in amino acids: CASSTLTPPYEQYF. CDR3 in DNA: TGCGCCAGCTCAACTCTCACCCCCCCCTACGAGCAGTACTTC.

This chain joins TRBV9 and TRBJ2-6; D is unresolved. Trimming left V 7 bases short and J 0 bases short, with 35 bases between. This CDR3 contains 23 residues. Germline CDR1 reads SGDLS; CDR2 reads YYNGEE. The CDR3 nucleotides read TGTGCCAGCCCTCCCCTCCCCCCCACATACCTTGGTGACCGATCCTCTGGGGCCAACGTCCTGACTTTC. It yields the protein CASPPLPPTYLGDRSSGANVLTF.